This record covers a single TCR beta chain. Its antigen is unknown. Per-base qualities were not stored, and no clone one base away is much larger. V loses 4 bases, J loses 1 base, and the germline ends lie 16 bases apart. CDR1 is given as SGHAT and CDR2 as FQNNGV, both from the germline V gene. Reading from cysteine to phenylalanine, the CDR3 counts 16 amino acids. Of the read, only the CDR3 DNA is kept; its 48 bases are in frame from base 1. The donors were healthy, HIV-negative adults who had no recently reported acute infections or vaccinations. Only Caucasian adults living in Nashville, Tennessee, USA were represented among the donors. CD4+ T cells were enriched by magnetic negative selection; naive cells were then positively selected on CD45RA, and the negative fraction formed the memory subset. After blood collection by leukapheresis, PBMCs were isolated using Ficoll-Histopaque density gradient centrifugation and then cryopreserved in the vapor phase of liquid nitrogen. Analytical flow cytometry was used to check the purity and quantity of every magnetically sorted T cell population. Genomic DNA was isolated from every sorted fraction and measured by UV absorbance on a Nanodrop 2000c.

Using the deep immunoSEQ assay, TCR CDR3 regions were amplified from genomic DNA by multiplex PCR. Genomic DNA extracted from each cell subset was distributed evenly over all wells of several immunoSEQ 96-well plates, and each plate served as one replicate. Each replicate PCR for sorted subsets received around 0.2 ug genomic DNA, equal to about 30,000 T cell genomes. Purified libraries were measured with a Qubit 3.0 fluorometer, size-checked on a Bioanalyzer 2100, and measured again with the KAPA Library Quantification kit. Every immunoSEQ 96-well plate was sequenced on a dedicated single-read 150-cycle Illumina NextSeq 550 flow cell. The study's own analysis went as follows. Because only junctional sequences without quality scores were contained in the immunoSEQ output, filtering matching that applied to full-length reads could not be performed. To assign V/J genes and CDR3, sequences were annotated using PyIR, a Python wrapper for IgBLAST v1.9, with IMGT germline references. Reads were filtered out if the reads had weak V/J assignments (E-value above 1e-6), no CDR3, stop codons, out-of-frame junctions, or ambiguous translated residues. V3J clonotypes were defined as sequences sharing an identical inferred V gene, J gene, and CDR3 amino acid sequence. Percentage overlap between repertoires was computed as shared unique clonotypes divided by the size of the smaller repertoire. Richness of each repertoire was evaluated using RTK rarefaction, the Chao1 estimator, and Recon v2.1 estimates of unobserved clonotypes. Generation probabilities for all TCRbeta clonotypes obtained by the gDNA method from a handful of donors were computed using OLGA. Entries here come from immuneACCESS through TCRdb and include only in-frame sequences with V and J called. Some clones fail to appear in such tables; in the studies checked, an unresolved V gene covers under half of the shortfall, and the cause of the remainder is unknown. The V and J calls and the clone size are those of that table, but D and trimming were determined from the DNA. The sample profile shows over a million clones; about 75% of them were found once. 1.4% of the sample comes from the top ten.

This entry comes from a study of shared clonotypes between healthy human individuals (dated by TCRdb to the early 2020s). Concerning the study at large: The cohort comprised a couple of women and three men aged 18 to 49 years. Libraries were prepared and TCR repertoires were sequenced by different laboratories using diverse techniques, in order to increase sequencing depth and limit assay-specific biases. For each donor, three plates each were used for CD4 naive and CD4 memory, two plates were used for CD8 naive, and one plate was used for CD8 memory. Each donor's leukapheresis produced roughly between roughly 0.94 and 9.5 billion PBMCs. To estimate repertoire size and how much clonotype sharing occurs between individuals, the study deeply sequenced the blood TCR repertoires of several healthy adults.

Study-level results and caveats: Compared with non-shared clonotypes, clonotypes shared by all four sorted-subset donors had higher generation probabilities. Even with the large sequencing depth, rarefaction of the sorted-subset datasets indicated that sequencing was incomplete. Sampling was limited to blood, and TCR repertoires in tissue likely differ from TCR repertoires in blood. Because the study included a small number of donors, the genetic and exposure-history diversity represented was limited. Around 5.4% of naive CD4, around 3.5% of naive CD8, 2.3% of memory CD4, and roughly 0.4% of memory CD8 clonotypes were shared across several donors. Pairwise subsampling led to the expectation that sequencing depth would affect the degree of clonotype sharing among donors. Naive subsets generally had larger estimated clonotype richness than memory subsets did.

The sample consisted of memory CD4+ T cells sorted from blood. In the paper's terms, the cell subset or site label means: CD45RA-negative fraction. The receptor's source is a man aged 18 to 35 in good health. The rearrangement joined TRBV11-2 to TRBJ1-1; a weak D assignment points to TRBD1 (5 bases agree). The sequenced DNA: TGTGCCAGCAGCTCAAACGGGCGACAGAGGAACACTGAAGCTTTCTTT. The resulting protein is CASSSNGRQRNTEAFF.